Shown below are 25 T cell receptor beta chains from a single sample sequenced in a study of blood T cell repertoires in COVID-19. TCRdb keeps only in-frame clones here, not all; method: immunoSEQ multiplex PCR. The sample records 200,000 to 250,000 clones, 75% to 90% being singletons. Sample: PBMCs or T cells enriched from blood (not recorded which). These receptors all stem from a woman aged 30 to 39 who had been exposed to COVID-19.

This clone came up a few times. The chain recombines TRBV14 with TRBJ2-1, with 8 bases that match TRBD2. The CDR3 runs to 15 residues. Germline loops: CDR1 SGHDN, CDR2 FVKESK. Trimming cost V 5 bases and J 8 bases; bases outside gene matches: 11. Here the CDR3 DNA reads TGTGCCAGCAGCGGAGCGCGGGGGGTCGGGGATGAGCAGTTCTTC. Its translation is CASSGARGVGDEQFF.

This chain connects TRBV27 to TRBJ2-7; D uncertain. This CDR3 has 12 amino acids. Germline V CDR1 and CDR2: MNHEY, SMNVEV (reference sequence). Trimming took 6 bases from V and 2 from J, leaving 8 bases between them. CDR3 sequence reads: CASRAGTYEQYF. The CDR3 nucleotides read TGTGCCAGCAGGGCAGGTACCTACGAGCAGTACTTC.

V is TRBV27 and J is TRBJ1-5, with a possible D match to TRBD1 (5 bases). V was trimmed by 0 bases and J by 1 base, leaving 10 bases between them. The germline V gene has CDR1 MNHEY and CDR2 SMNVEV (reference sequence). There are 16 residues in the CDR3. The CDR3 protein is CASSLSPRGSNQPQHF. The CDR3 nucleotides are TGTGCCAGCAGTTTATCGCCTCGGGGGAGCAATCAGCCCCAGCATTTT.

The chain's CDR3 is CASSLARDRGRNGYTF. In DNA, the CDR3 is TGCGCCAGCAGCTTGGCCCGGGACAGGGGGCGAAATGGCTACACCTTC. The chain has TRBV5-1 and TRBJ1-2; 12 bases match TRBD1. CDR1 SGHRS and CDR2 YFSETQ come from the germline V gene. The CDR3 consists of 16 residues. V lost 0 bases, J lost 6 bases, and 6 bases stayed unmatched.

DNA of the CDR3: TGTGCCAGTAGGGGGAGACAGGGTGTAAACACTGAAGCTTTCTTT. It is translated as CASRGRQGVNTEAFF. The V gene is TRBV19, the J gene TRBJ1-1; 7 positions agree with TRBD1. The junction had 9 bases not matched to a gene; V was cut back by 6 bases and J by 2 bases. Per germline, CDR1 LNHDA and CDR2 SQIVND (reference sequence). This CDR3 has 15 amino acids.

J is TRBJ1-2 and V is TRBV3-1 (or the pseudogene TRBV3-2); 10 positions match TRBD1. The germline V gene encodes CDR1 LGHDT and CDR2 YNNKEL (reference sequence). This CDR3 is built from 14 residues. The V segment lost 1 base and the J segment 8 bases; nucleotides outside the gene matches: 4. The CDR3 spells CASSQGQGARGYTF. In nucleotides, the CDR3 is TGTGCCAGCAGCCAAGGACAGGGGGCGAGAGGCTACACCTTC.

The chain employs TRBV2 and TRBJ2-3, with D hard to call. Germline-derived CDR1 and CDR2 are SNHLY and FYNNEI. Trimming took off 6 bases at V and 1 base at J, with 11 bases between the two ends. The CDR3 has 14 amino acids. The CDR3 region has the DNA TGTGCCAGCAGCGAAACTCTCGGCACAGATACGCAGTATTTT. Protein sequence: CASSETLGTDTQYF.

The rearrangement joins TRBV20-1 to TRBJ1-1; weak D call: TRBD1 (5 bases). The CDR3 totals 14 residues. Germline V gene data show CDR1 as DFQATT and CDR2 as SNEGSKA (reference sequence). V was clipped by 3 bases and J by 5 bases, with 16 bases between them. The CDR3 loop reads CSASRGGADTEAFF. The CDR3, as DNA: TGCAGTGCTAGTCGAGGAGGGGCGGATACTGAAGCTTTCTTT.

The chain employs TRBV19 and TRBJ1-1; no firm D call. V gave up 7 bases and J gave up 4 bases, with 16 bases separating them. CDR1 LNHDA and CDR2 SQIVND come from the germline V gene (reference sequence). This CDR3 contains 14 residues. For the CDR3, the DNA is TGTGCCAGTACCAACCTGCCCGGAGGCACTGAAGCTTTCTTT. Amino acid sequence: CASTNLPGGTEAFF.

This chain joins TRBV19 and TRBJ1-1; TRBD1 is a possible D gene (5 bases). V dropped 5 bases and J dropped 0 bases, with 13 bases sitting between them. Germline loops: CDR1 LNHDA, CDR2 SQIVND (reference sequence). The CDR3 totals 15 residues. CDR3 protein: CASSLWRGMNTEAFF. CDR3 DNA: TGTGCCAGTAGTCTCTGGAGGGGCATGAACACTGAAGCTTTCTTT.

This sequence joins TRBV7-6 and TRBJ2-1, with 8 bases fitting TRBD2. Per germline, CDR1 SGHVS and CDR2 FNYEAQ. CDR3 length: 15 residues. Trimming took 5 bases from V and 6 from J; bases not matched to a gene: 9. CDR3 sequence: CASSLDGGGFNEQFF. CDR3 DNA: TGTGCCAGCAGCCTCGACGGGGGGGGATTCAATGAGCAGTTCTTC.

The CDR3 coding sequence is TGTGCCAGCAGCGGATCAGGGCCCCTGAACACCGGGGAGCTGTTTTTT. Encoded protein: CASSGSGPLNTGELFF. V usage is TRBV9 and J usage is TRBJ2-2; possible D gene TRBD1, 5 bases. V lost 3 bases and J lost 1, with 13 bases in between. This CDR3 region has 16 residues. Germline V lookup: CDR1 SGDLS, CDR2 YYNGEE.

The chain joins TRBV11-3 to TRBJ2-3, with 7 positions matching TRBD2. CDR3 size: 17 residues. Germline CDR1 is SGHNT and CDR2 is YENEEA. V lost 4 bases, J lost 0 bases, and 10 bases stayed unmatched. The CDR3, as DNA: TGTGCCAGCAGCTCTCGCGGTATGGGGGGGAGCACAGATACGCAGTATTTT. Its translation is CASSSRGMGGSTDTQYF. The full variable domain, completed using reference TRBV11-3 and TRBJ2-3, is EAGVVQSPRYKIIEKKQPVAFWCNPISGHNTLYWYLQNLGQGPELLIRYENEEAVDDSQLPKDRFSAERLKGVDSTLKIQPAELGDSAVYLCASSSRGMGGSTDTQYFGPGTRLTVL.

The chain employs TRBV5-1 and TRBJ2-3, with 7 bases lining up with TRBD2. V lost 0 bases and J lost 4; bases outside the gene matches: 11. CDR1 and CDR2 (germline): SGHRS, YFSETQ. The CDR3 totals 17 residues. The CDR3 DNA follows: TGCGCCAGCAGCTTGGCCGTGGTAGCGGGTTCCCCAGATACGCAGTATTTT. This translates into CASSLAVVAGSPDTQYF.

The chain joins TRBV29-1 to TRBJ1-1; D unclear. Trimming took 3 bases from V and 0 from J, leaving 14 bases between them. CDR1 SQVTM and CDR2 ANQGSEA come from the germline V gene. The length of the CDR3 is 15 residues. The CDR3 DNA reads as TGCAGCGTTGATCCGGGAACTTTAATGAACACTGAAGCTTTCTTT. Residues: CSVDPGTLMNTEAFF.

V is TRBV10-3 and J is TRBJ1-1; D not resolved. Germline loops: CDR1 ENHRY, CDR2 SYGVKD. Trimming removed 0 bases at V and 3 bases at J, with 5 bases between. This CDR3 spans 13 amino acids. CDR3 sequence reads: CAISESTDTEAFF. CDR3 DNA: TGTGCCATCAGTGAGTCGACTGACACTGAAGCTTTCTTT.

The chain links TRBV2 to TRBJ1-2, with D unresolved. Germline values: CDR1 SNHLY, CDR2 FYNNEI. This CDR3 has 13 residues. V was shortened by 7 bases and J by 4 bases, with 13 bases between the two germline ends. The CDR3 loop is CASINPRVYGYTF. As DNA, the CDR3 is TGTGCCAGCATTAACCCACGGGTCTATGGCTACACCTTC.

The chain recombines TRBV30 with TRBJ1-2, with D unclear. CDR3 length equals 14 residues. Germline V CDR1 and CDR2: GTSNPN, SVGIG (reference sequence). V was trimmed by 5 bases and J by 2 bases, leaving 15 bases between them. The CDR3 coding sequence is TGTGCCTGGGGGAGAGAAAGGACGAACTATGGCTACACCTTC. Translating it yields CAWGRERTNYGYTF.

This sequence joins TRBV2 and TRBJ2-1; 8 bases are a match to TRBD2. The CDR3 contains 13 residues. Losses at the gene ends were 7 bases for V and 10 bases for J; bases not matched to a gene: 9. From germline, CDR1 is SNHLY and CDR2 FYNNEI. The CDR3 DNA is TGTGCCAGCAACCGGGAGGGGCATACGGAGCAGTTCTTC. This encodes CASNREGHTEQFF. Together with reference TRBV2 and TRBJ2-1, the CDR3 gives the full variable domain: EPEVTQTPSHQVTQMGQEVILRCVPISNHLYFYWYRQILGQKVEFLVSFYNNEISEKSEIFDDQFSVERPDGSNFTLKIRSTKLEDSAMYFCASNREGHTEQFFGPGTRLTVL.

The genes are TRBV10-1 and TRBJ2-7; TRBD1 might be the D (7 bases). The CDR3 is 13 residues long. V dropped 6 bases and J dropped 6 bases, with 15 bases sitting between them. The germline V gene encodes CDR1 WNHNN and CDR2 SYGVQD (reference sequence). The CDR3 loop reads CASSHRQGGEQYF. The CDR3 coding sequence is TGCGCCAGCAGCCACCGACAGGGAGGCGAGCAGTACTTC.

The chain links TRBV29-1 to TRBJ2-5, with a tentative D call TRBD1 (6 bases). CDR3 length: 12 amino acids. V was shortened by 4 bases and J by 6 bases, with 12 bases between the two germline ends. CDR1 is SQVTM, CDR2 ANQGSEA, per germline. Here the CDR3 DNA reads TGCAGCGTTGTACAGGGTGGAAAGACCCAGTACTTC. Amino acids: CSVVQGGKTQYF.

The chain joins TRBV11-3 to TRBJ2-7; 7 positions match TRBD1. Looked up from germline, CDR1 is SGHNT and CDR2 is YENEEA. The CDR3 has 14 amino acids. With V trimmed by 6 bases and J by 2 bases, 7 bases remained unmatched. The CDR3 coding sequence is TGTGCCAGCAGATTCCGAGGGGGCCCCTACGAGCAGTACTTC. The encoded protein is CASRFRGGPYEQYF.

The V gene is TRBV19, the J gene TRBJ1-4; a possible D gene is TRBD1 (5 bases). CDR1 is LNHDA, CDR2 SQIVND, per germline (reference sequence). V was trimmed by 5 bases and J by 6 bases, leaving 19 bases between them. This CDR3 has 16 amino acids. CDR3 amino acids: CASSGRLAGDYEKLFF. CDR3 bases: TGTGCCAGTAGTGGAAGGCTGGCGGGGGATTATGAAAAACTGTTTTTT.

The gene calls are TRBV6-2 or TRBV6-3 and TRBJ2-5; D is uncertain. The ends were cut back, 2 bases at V and 2 bases at J, with 12 bases in the middle. Germline assignment: CDR1 MNHEY and CDR2 SVGEGT. CDR3 length: 15 amino acids. The CDR3 DNA reads as TGTGCCAGCAGTTACCTTCTGGCAGTGCAAGAGACCCAGTACTTC. The encoded protein is CASSYLLAVQETQYF.

The rearrangement links TRBV5-5 to TRBJ1-5; 7 bases fit TRBD1. The CDR3 has 15 amino acids. Per germline, CDR1 SGHKS and CDR2 YYEKEE (reference sequence). V lost 1 base, J lost 2 bases, and 3 bases stayed unmatched. Here the CDR3 reads CASSLLTGGNQPQHF. In nucleotides, the CDR3 is TGTGCCAGCAGCTTGCTTACAGGGGGCAATCAGCCCCAGCATTTT.